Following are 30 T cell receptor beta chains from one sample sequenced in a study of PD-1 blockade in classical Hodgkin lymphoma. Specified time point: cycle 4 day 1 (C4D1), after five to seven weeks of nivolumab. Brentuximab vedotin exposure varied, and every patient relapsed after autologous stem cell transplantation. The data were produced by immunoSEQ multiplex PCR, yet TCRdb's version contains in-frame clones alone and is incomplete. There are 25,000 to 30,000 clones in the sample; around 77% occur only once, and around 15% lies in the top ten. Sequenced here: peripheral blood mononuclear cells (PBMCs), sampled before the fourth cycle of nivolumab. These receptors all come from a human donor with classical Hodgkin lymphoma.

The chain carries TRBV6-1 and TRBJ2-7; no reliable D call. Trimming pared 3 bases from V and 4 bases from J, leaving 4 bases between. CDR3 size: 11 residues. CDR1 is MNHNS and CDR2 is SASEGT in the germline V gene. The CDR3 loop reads CASSEGYEQYF. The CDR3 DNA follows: TGTGCCAGCAGTGAGGGGTACGAGCAGTACTTC.

The CDR3 region has the DNA TGTGCCAGCGGGGAGGCAGGGGGCACTGGAAACACCATATATTTT. As protein: CASGEAGGTGNTIYF. This chain uses TRBV6-1 with TRBJ1-3; 8 bases line up with TRBD1. This CDR3 comprises 15 residues. Germline lookup yields CDR1 MNHNS and CDR2 SASEGT. V lost 8 bases to trimming and J lost 2 bases; unmatched junction nucleotides: 8.

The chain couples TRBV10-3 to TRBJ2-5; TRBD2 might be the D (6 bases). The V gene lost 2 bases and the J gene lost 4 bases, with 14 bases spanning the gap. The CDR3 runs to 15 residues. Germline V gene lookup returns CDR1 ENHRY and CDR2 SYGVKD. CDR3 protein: CAISEPREPRETQYF. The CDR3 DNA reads TGTGCCATCAGTGAGCCTCGGGAGCCGAGAGAGACCCAGTACTTC.

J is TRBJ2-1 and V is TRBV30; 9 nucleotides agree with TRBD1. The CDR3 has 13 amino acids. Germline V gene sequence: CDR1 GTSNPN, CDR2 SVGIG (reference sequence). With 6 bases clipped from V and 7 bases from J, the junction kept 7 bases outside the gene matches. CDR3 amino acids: CACLTGGGNEQFF. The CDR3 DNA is TGTGCCTGTCTGACAGGGGGGGGTAATGAGCAGTTCTTC. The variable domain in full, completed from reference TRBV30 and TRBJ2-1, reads SQTIHQWPATLVQPVGSPLSLECTVEGTSNPNLYWYRQAAGRGLQLLFYSVGIGQISSEVPQNLSASRPQDRQFILSSKKLLLSDSGFYLCACLTGGGNEQFFGPGTRLTVL.

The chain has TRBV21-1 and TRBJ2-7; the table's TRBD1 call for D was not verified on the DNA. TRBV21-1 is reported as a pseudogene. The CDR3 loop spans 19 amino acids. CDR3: CASSKGPTPLSVQHGEQYF. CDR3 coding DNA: TGTGCCAGCAGCAAAGGTCCGACACCGTTATCCGTACAGCACGGCGAGCAGTACTTC.

CDR3 sequence (DNA): TGTGCCAGCAGCCGCAAAGGACTAGCGGCCTTCAATGAGCAGTTCTTC. This translates into CASSRKGLAAFNEQFF. This chain joins TRBV7-9 and TRBJ2-1; the match to TRBD2 covers 10 bases. Germline CDR1 reads SEHNR; CDR2 reads FQNEAQ (reference sequence). CDR3 length: 16 amino acids. After removal of 5 bases from V and 6 bases from J, the junction contained 10 bases not matched to a gene.

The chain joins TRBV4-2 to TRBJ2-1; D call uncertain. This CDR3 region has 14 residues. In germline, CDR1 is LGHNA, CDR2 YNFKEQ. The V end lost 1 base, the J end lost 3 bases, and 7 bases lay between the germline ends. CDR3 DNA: TGTGCCAGCAGCCAAGTAGGATTCTACAATGAGCAGTTCTTC. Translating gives CASSQVGFYNEQFF.

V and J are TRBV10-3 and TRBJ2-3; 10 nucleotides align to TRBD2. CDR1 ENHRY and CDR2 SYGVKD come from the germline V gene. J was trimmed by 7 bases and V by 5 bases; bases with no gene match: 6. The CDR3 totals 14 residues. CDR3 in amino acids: CAISSSGSRNTQYF. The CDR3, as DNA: TGTGCCATCAGTTCTAGCGGGAGCCGGAATACGCAGTATTTT.

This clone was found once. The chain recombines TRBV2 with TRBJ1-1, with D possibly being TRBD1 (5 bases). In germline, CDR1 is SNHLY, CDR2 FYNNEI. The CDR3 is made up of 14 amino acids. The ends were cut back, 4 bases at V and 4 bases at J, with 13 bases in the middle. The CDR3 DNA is TGTGCCAGCAGTGTGTGGGGGGTGGGCACTGAAGCTTTCTTT. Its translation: CASSVWGVGTEAFF.

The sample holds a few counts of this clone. DNA of the CDR3: TGCAGCGTTTCGCTCAACACTGAAGCTTTCTTT. It is translated as CSVSLNTEAFF. The rearrangement joins TRBV29-1 to TRBJ1-1; D not certain. The V and J ends lost 5 bases and 2 bases respectively, with 6 bases between them. CDR1 SQVTM and CDR2 ANQGSEA come from the germline V gene. This CDR3 has 11 residues.

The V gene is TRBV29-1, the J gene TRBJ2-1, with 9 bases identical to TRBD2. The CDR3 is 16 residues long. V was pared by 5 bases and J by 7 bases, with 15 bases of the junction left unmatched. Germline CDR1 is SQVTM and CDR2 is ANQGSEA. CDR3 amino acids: CSVLLTAGGALNEQFF. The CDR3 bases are TGCAGCGTTTTATTGACGGCGGGAGGGGCTTTAAATGAGCAGTTCTTC.

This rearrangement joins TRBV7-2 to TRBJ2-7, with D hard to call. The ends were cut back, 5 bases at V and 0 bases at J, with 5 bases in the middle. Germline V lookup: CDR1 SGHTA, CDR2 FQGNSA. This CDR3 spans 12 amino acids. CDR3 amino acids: CASSPHSYEQYF. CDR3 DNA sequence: TGTGCCAGCAGCCCCCACTCCTACGAGCAGTACTTC. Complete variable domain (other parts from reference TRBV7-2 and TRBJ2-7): GAGVSQSPSNKVTEKGKDVELRCDPISGHTALYWYRQSLGQGLEFLIYFQGNSAPDKSGLPSDRFSAERTGGSVSTLTIQRTQQEDSAVYLCASSPHSYEQYFGPGTRLTVT.

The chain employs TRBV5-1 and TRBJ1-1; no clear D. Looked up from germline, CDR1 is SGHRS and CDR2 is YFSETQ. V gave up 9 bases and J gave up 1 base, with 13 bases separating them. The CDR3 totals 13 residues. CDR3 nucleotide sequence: TGCGCCACGAGGGTACGGGAGAACACTGAAGCTTTCTTT. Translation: CATRVRENTEAFF. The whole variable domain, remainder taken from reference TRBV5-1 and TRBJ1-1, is KAGVTQTPRYLIKTRGQQVTLSCSPISGHRSVSWYQQTPGQGLQFLFEYFSETQRNKGNFPGRFSGRQFSNSRSEMNVSTLELGDSALYLCATRVRENTEAFFGQGTRLTVV.

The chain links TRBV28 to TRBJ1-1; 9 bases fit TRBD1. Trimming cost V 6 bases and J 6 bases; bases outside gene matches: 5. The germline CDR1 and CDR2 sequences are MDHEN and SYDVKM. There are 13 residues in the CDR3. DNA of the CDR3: TGTGCCAGCAGAGGGACAGGGCGTGCTGAAGCTTTCTTT. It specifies CASRGTGRAEAFF.

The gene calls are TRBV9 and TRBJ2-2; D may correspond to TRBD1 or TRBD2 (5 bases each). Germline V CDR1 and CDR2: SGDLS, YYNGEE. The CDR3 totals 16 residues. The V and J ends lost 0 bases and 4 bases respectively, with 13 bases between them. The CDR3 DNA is TGTGCCAGCAGCGTAGCCCAGGCTGGGGGCACCGGGGAGCTGTTTTTT. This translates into CASSVAQAGGTGELFF.

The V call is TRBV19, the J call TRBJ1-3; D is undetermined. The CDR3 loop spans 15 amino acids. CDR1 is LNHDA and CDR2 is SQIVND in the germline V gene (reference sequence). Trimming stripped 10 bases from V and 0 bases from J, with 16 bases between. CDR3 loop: CATLDDGASGNTIYF. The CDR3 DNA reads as TGTGCCACCTTAGACGACGGTGCCTCTGGAAACACCATATATTTT.

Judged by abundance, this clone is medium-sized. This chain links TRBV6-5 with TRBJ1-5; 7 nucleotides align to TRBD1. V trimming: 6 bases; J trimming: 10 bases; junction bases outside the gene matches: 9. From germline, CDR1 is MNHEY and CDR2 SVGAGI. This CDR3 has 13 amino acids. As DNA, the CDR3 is TGTGCCAGCAGAAAGACAGGGACGGGCCCCCAGCATTTT. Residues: CASRKTGTGPQHF.

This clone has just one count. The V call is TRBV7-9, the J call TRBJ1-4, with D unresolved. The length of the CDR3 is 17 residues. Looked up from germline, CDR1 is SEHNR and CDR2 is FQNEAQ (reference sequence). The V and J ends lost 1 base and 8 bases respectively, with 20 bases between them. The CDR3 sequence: CASSLGVTVGLMEKLFF. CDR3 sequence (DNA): TGTGCCAGCAGCTTAGGAGTCACAGTCGGCTTAATGGAAAAACTGTTTTTT. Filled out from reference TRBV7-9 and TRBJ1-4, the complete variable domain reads DTGVSQNPRHKITKRGQNVTFRCDPISEHNRLYWYRQTLGQGPEFLTYFQNEAQLEKSRLLSDRFSAERPKGSFSTLEIQRTEQGDSAMYLCASSLGVTVGLMEKLFFGSGTQLSVL.

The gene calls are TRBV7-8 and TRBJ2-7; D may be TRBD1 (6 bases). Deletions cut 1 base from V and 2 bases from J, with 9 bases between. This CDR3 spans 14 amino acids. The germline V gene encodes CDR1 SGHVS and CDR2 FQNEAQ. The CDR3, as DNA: TGTGCCAGCAGCTTAGACCCAGGGGCCTACGAGCAGTACTTC. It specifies CASSLDPGAYEQYF. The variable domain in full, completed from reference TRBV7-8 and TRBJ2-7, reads GAGVSQSPRYKVAKRGQDVALRCDPISGHVSLFWYQQALGQGPEFLTYFQNEAQLDKSGLPSDRFFAERPEGSVSTLKIQRTQQEDSAVYLCASSLDPGAYEQYFGPGTRLTVT.

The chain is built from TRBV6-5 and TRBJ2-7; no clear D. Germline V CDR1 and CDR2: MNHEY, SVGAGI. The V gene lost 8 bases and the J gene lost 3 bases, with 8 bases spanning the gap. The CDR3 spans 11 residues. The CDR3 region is CASAGGYEQYF. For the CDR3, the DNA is TGTGCCAGCGCTGGCGGCTACGAGCAGTACTTC.

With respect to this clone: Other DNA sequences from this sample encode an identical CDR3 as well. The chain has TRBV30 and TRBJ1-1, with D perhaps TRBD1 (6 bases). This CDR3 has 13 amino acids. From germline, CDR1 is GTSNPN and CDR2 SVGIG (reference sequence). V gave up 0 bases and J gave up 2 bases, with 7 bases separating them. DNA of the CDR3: TGTGCCTGGAGTGTACAGGGAAACACTGAAGCTTTCTTT. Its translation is CAWSVQGNTEAFF.

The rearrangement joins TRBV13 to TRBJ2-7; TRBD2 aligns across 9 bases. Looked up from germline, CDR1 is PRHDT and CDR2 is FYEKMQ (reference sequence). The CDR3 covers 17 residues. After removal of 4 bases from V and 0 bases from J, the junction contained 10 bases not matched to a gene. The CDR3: CASSSRGYSGSSYEQYF. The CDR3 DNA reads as TGTGCCAGCAGCTCCCGAGGTTATAGCGGGAGCTCCTACGAGCAGTACTTC.

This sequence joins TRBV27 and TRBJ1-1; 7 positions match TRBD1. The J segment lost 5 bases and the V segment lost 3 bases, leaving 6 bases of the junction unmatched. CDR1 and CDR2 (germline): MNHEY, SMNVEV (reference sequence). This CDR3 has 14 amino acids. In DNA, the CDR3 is TGTGCCAGCAGTTTTGAGAGGGGGCGAACTGAAGCTTTCTTT. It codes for CASSFERGRTEAFF.

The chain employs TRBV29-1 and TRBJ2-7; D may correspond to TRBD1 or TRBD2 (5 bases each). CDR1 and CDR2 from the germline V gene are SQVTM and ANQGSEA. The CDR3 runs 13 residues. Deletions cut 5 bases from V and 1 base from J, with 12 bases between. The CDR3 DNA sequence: TGCAGCGTTTTCGGGACCCGATCCTACGAGCAGTACTTC. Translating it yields CSVFGTRSYEQYF.

The CDR3 loop is CSGMGQGSYNEQFF. The CDR3 DNA is TGCAGCGGAATGGGACAGGGGTCCTACAATGAGCAGTTCTTC. V is TRBV29-1 and J is TRBJ2-1; 10 bases align to TRBD1. The ends lost 7 bases at V and 1 base at J; junction bases unmatched: 4. Germline assignment: CDR1 SQVTM and CDR2 ANQGSEA. The CDR3 runs to 14 residues.

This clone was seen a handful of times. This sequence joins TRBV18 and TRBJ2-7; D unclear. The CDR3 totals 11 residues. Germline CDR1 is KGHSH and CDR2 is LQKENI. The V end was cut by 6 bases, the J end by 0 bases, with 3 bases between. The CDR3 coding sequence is TGTGCCAGCTCCCACTCCTACGAGCAGTACTTC. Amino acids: CASSHSYEQYF.

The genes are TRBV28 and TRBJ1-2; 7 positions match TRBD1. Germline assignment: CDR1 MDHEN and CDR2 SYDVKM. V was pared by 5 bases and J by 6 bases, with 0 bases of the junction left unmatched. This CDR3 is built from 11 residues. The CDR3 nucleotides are TGTGCCAGCAGTGACAGGGATGGCTACACCTTC. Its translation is CASSDRDGYTF.

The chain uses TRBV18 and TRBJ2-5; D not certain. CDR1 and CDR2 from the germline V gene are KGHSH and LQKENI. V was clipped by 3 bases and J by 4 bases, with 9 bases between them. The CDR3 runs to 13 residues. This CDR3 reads CASSPSGGETQYF. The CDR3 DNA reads TGTGCCAGCTCACCGTCCGGTGGAGAGACCCAGTACTTC.

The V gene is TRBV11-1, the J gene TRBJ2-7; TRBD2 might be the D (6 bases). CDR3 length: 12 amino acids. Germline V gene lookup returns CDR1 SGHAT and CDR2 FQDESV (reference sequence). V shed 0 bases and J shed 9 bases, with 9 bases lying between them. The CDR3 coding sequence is TGTGCCAGCAGCTTAGCGGGAGGAGGGCAGTACTTC. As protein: CASSLAGGGQYF. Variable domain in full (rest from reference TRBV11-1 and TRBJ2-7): EAEVAQSPRYKITEKSQAVAFWCDPISGHATLYWYRQILGQGPELLVQFQDESVVDDSQLPKDRFSAERLKGVDSTLKIQPAELGDSAMYLCASSLAGGGQYFGPGTRLTVT.

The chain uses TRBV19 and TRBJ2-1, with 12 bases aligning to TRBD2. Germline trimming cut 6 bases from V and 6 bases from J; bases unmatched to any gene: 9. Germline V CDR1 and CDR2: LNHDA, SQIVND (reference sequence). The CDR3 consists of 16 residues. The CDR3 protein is CASRTSGSDTSNEQFF. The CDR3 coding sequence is TGTGCCAGTAGGACTAGCGGGAGCGACACCTCCAATGAGCAGTTCTTC.